The 10 T cell receptor beta chains below all came from one sample that was sequenced in a study of molecular identifiers for immune sequencing clone quantification. TCRdb re-called the PCR reads through MiXCR, storing one row per CDR3 protein. This sample has under 800,000 distinct CDR3 sequences, with over 25% found just once. Sample: naive CD8+ T cells from blood, with Jurkat cell RNA spiked in. Subset: FACS-sorted CD8+CD4-CCR7+CD45RA+ naive T cells. The receptors were gathered from a human donor in good health. Some libraries in this study had Jurkat cell RNA spiked in.

The DNA for the CDR3 is TGTGCCAGCAGTGTGAAAGAACCAGTTCCCTACGAGCAGTACTTC. Translated: CASSVKEPVPYEQYF. This chain joins TRBV6-1 and TRBJ2-7, with D uncertain. Germline loops: CDR1 MNHNS, CDR2 SASEGT. V lost 4 bases, J lost 2 bases, and 15 bases lay in between. This CDR3 spans 15 amino acids.

This clonotype has a count of ten or more. The chain carries TRBV28 and TRBJ2-3; no clear D. The CDR3 consists of 14 residues. The V and J ends lost 5 bases and 6 bases respectively, with 15 bases between them. CDR1 MDHEN and CDR2 SYDVKM come from the germline V gene. In DNA form, the CDR3 reads TGTGCCAGCAGTCCCGAGGTCCCAACCGATACGCAGTATTTT. Its protein is CASSPEVPTDTQYF.

This clonotype has a count of ten or more. The chain employs TRBV12-3 or TRBV12-4 and TRBJ1-1; 8 nucleotides match TRBD1. The CDR3 runs 12 residues. The ends lost 11 bases at V and 5 bases at J; junction bases unmatched: 7. In DNA form, the CDR3 reads TGTGCCGTCCTCAGGGGGCAGACTGAAGCTTTCTTT. Residues: CAVLRGQTEAFF.

This clonotype appeared a single time. A much larger clone differs by one base, so this may be a read error. This chain connects TRBV19 to TRBJ1-1; perhaps TRBD1 as D (5 bases). The CDR3 length is 15 residues. The germline V gene encodes CDR1 LNHDA and CDR2 SQIVND (reference sequence). CDR3: CARSIDLGRATEAFF. The CDR3 coding sequence is TGTGCCCGTAGTATAGATCTAGGCAGGGCCACTGAAGCTTTCTTT.

A few counts support this clonotype. The chain joins TRBV2 to TRBJ2-3, with D hard to call. This CDR3 comprises 14 residues. CDR1 is SNHLY and CDR2 is FYNNEI in the germline V gene. V was shortened by 3 bases and J by 9 bases, with 16 bases between the two germline ends. The CDR3 sequence: CASSESIDTETQYF. CDR3 DNA: TGTGCCAGCAGTGAGTCCATTGACACGGAAACGCAGTATTTT.

The chain uses TRBV27 and TRBJ1-5; D uncertain. The CDR3 is 15 amino acids. Germline V lookup: CDR1 MNHEY, CDR2 SMNVEV (reference sequence). Trimming cost V 0 bases and J 3 bases, with 9 bases left between them. The CDR3 coding sequence is TGTGCCAGCAGTTTATCGTGGCAGATCAATCAGCCCCAGCATTTT. Protein: CASSLSWQINQPQHF.

In this sample, this clonotype turned up a few times. This rearrangement joins TRBV9 to TRBJ2-7; D gene unclear. From germline, CDR1 is SGDLS and CDR2 YYNGEE. V lost 0 bases and J 2 bases, leaving 6 bases between the germline ends. The length of the CDR3 is 13 residues. CDR3 bases: TGTGCCAGCAGCGTAGGACTCGCCTACGAGCAGTACTTC. Amino acids: CASSVGLAYEQYF.

As concerns this clonotype: A much more abundant neighbour one base away suggests this may be a read error. V usage is TRBV4-2 and J usage is TRBJ2-1; perhaps TRBD2 as D (5 bases). Germline CDR1 is LGHNA and CDR2 is YNFKEQ. The CDR3 length is 14 residues. The V gene lost 7 bases and the J gene lost 7 bases, with 17 bases spanning the gap. CDR3 region: CASNRRTGENEQFF. CDR3 DNA: TGTGCCAGCAACCGGAGGACCGGGGAAAATGAGCAGTTCTTC.

The V and J genes are TRBV4-2 and TRBJ2-1, with unresolved D. The CDR3 runs 15 residues. With 3 bases removed from V and 5 bases from J, the gap between germline ends came to 14 bases. The germline V gene encodes CDR1 LGHNA and CDR2 YNFKEQ. DNA of the CDR3: TGTGCCAGCAGCCATCCCCGAGAGATAAACAATGAGCAGTTCTTC. It yields the protein CASSHPREINNEQFF.

Concerning this clonotype: Sequence at one end of the junction differs from germline and may be a read error. This chain uses TRBV20-1 with TRBJ2-7; possibly TRBD2 for D (5 bases). From germline, CDR1 is DFQATT and CDR2 SNEGSKA (reference sequence). The CDR3 is made up of 14 amino acids. CDR3 nucleotide sequence: TGCAGTGCTAGAGATCTGAACCGAGGAGGCGAGCAGTCCTTC. This sequence encodes CSARDLNRGGEQSF.